What follows are 13 T cell receptor beta chains derived from one specimen sequenced in a study of OX40 agonist ivuxolimab in advanced cancers. Data came from immunoSEQ multiplex PCR; TCRdb stores just in-frame clones and leaves some out. The table records about 35,000 clones, roughly 84% of them present only once. The sequencing used CD4+ or CD8+ T cells sorted from blood, collected in a trial of the OX40 agonist ivuxolimab. The receptors were gathered from an adult with an advanced solid tumor such as melanoma, head and neck, liver or kidney cancer.

There are a few counts of this clone. V usage is TRBV4-1 and J usage is TRBJ1-1, with TRBD1 as a possible D gene (5 bases). Germline CDR1 is MGHRA and CDR2 is YSYEKL. The V end lost 1 base, the J end lost 9 bases, and 15 bases lay between the germline ends. The CDR3 extends over 14 amino acids. CDR3 sequence (DNA): TGCGCCAGCAGCCAAGCGGACGGAGGGACCAAAGCTTTCTTT. This gives the protein CASSQADGGTKAFF.

The CDR3 DNA is TGTGCCAGCAGCTTGGTGGGTTGGGGGGCGGTTCAGCCCCAGCATTTT. Translating gives CASSLVGWGAVQPQHF. The chain carries TRBV5-5 and TRBJ1-5, with D tentatively TRBD1 (6 bases). The CDR3 covers 16 residues. The germline CDR1 and CDR2 sequences are SGHKS and YYEKEE (reference sequence). The V end lost 0 bases, the J end lost 6 bases, and 16 bases lay between the germline ends.

The rearrangement uses TRBV5-4 and TRBJ2-2; TRBD2 might be the D (5 bases). CDR3 length equals 16 residues. Trimming shortened V by 0 bases and J by 0 bases, and 9 bases separated the two germline ends. CDR1 and CDR2 (germline): SGHNT, YYREEE (reference sequence). CDR3 sequence: CASSLDPGSNTGELFF. CDR3 nucleotide sequence: TGTGCCAGCAGCTTGGACCCGGGGTCGAACACCGGGGAGCTGTTTTTT. Full variable domain (remainder filled in from reference TRBV5-4 and TRBJ2-2): ETGVTQSPTHLIKTRGQQVTLRCSSQSGHNTVSWYQQALGQGPQFIFQYYREEENGRGNFPPRFSGLQFPNYSSELNVNALELDDSALYLCASSLDPGSNTGELFFGEGSRLTVL.

This chain links TRBV11-3 with TRBJ2-7, with unresolved D. Germline assignment: CDR1 SGHNT and CDR2 YENEEA. Trimming stripped 3 bases from V and 5 bases from J, with 8 bases between. This CDR3 is 12 amino acids long. CDR3: CASSLSRDEQYF. The CDR3 DNA reads as TGTGCCAGCAGCTTGTCCCGCGACGAGCAGTACTTC.

The CDR3 sequence: CASRLNTEAFF. CDR3 nucleotide sequence: TGTGCCAGTAGACTGAACACTGAAGCTTTCTTT. The rearrangement uses TRBV19 and TRBJ1-1, with D uncertain. The CDR3 covers 11 residues. The germline CDR1 and CDR2 sequences are LNHDA and SQIVND (reference sequence). Trimming took off 6 bases at V and 0 bases at J, with 2 bases between the two ends.

The J gene is TRBJ2-5, the V gene TRBV4-1; D ambiguous. Trimming took 4 bases from V and 1 from J, leaving 7 bases between them. Looked up from germline, CDR1 is MGHRA and CDR2 is YSYEKL. The CDR3 consists of 13 residues. The CDR3 here is CASSLQLQETQYF. In DNA form, the CDR3 reads TGCGCCAGCAGCCTGCAGCTCCAAGAGACCCAGTACTTC.

The chain employs TRBV30 and TRBJ2-1; tentatively, D is TRBD1 (6 bases). CDR3 length: 16 residues. In germline, CDR1 is GTSNPN, CDR2 SVGIG (reference sequence). Trimming cost V 2 bases and J 2 bases, with 16 bases left between them. For the CDR3, the DNA is TGTGCCTGGAGTCAAAAACAGGGATCCCCCTACAATGAGCAGTTCTTC. It encodes CAWSQKQGSPYNEQFF.

The rearrangement uses TRBV19 and TRBJ1-4; 8 nucleotides line up with TRBD1. The ends lost 5 bases at V and 5 bases at J; junction bases unmatched: 7. Germline V gives CDR1 LNHDA, CDR2 SQIVND (reference sequence). The CDR3 is 15 amino acids. The CDR3 sequence is CASSGQGLANEKLFF. In DNA form, the CDR3 reads TGTGCCAGTAGTGGACAGGGATTGGCGAATGAAAAACTGTTTTTT.

The rearrangement links TRBV2 to TRBJ1-5; no clear D. Between the trimmed V and J ends, which lost 7 bases and 2 bases, there was a span of 15 bases. The CDR3 length is 15 residues. Germline V gene data show CDR1 as SNHLY and CDR2 as FYNNEI. In DNA, the CDR3 is TGTGCCAGCACCCCCCGTGGCGGACGCAATCAGCCCCAGCATTTT. Translated: CASTPRGGRNQPQHF.

The chain couples TRBV5-1 to TRBJ1-2; the match to TRBD1 covers 7 bases. CDR3 length: 14 amino acids. Germline loops: CDR1 SGHRS, CDR2 YFSETQ. The J segment lost 7 bases and the V segment lost 0 bases, leaving 6 bases of the junction unmatched. The CDR3 DNA follows: TGCGCCAGCAGCTTGGACAGGGGAAAGGCTGGCTACACCTTC. Protein product: CASSLDRGKAGYTF.

The CDR3 region has the DNA TGCGCCAGCAGCCGCGGGGGGGCTATCACAGATACGCAGTATTTT. It yields the protein CASSRGGAITDTQYF. V usage is TRBV4-1 and J usage is TRBJ2-3, with 9 bases matching TRBD2. V lost 4 bases to trimming and J lost 2 bases; unmatched junction nucleotides: 4. Germline-derived CDR1 and CDR2 are MGHRA and YSYEKL. This CDR3 spans 15 amino acids.

The gene calls are TRBV2 and TRBJ1-3; D is unresolved. Germline CDR1 SNHLY, CDR2 FYNNEI. V gave up 2 bases and J gave up 2 bases, with 10 bases separating them. The CDR3 is 15 residues long. The CDR3 sequence: CASSERAGTGNTIYF. DNA for the CDR3: TGTGCCAGCAGTGAACGTGCGGGTACTGGAAACACCATATATTTT.

This clone was seen once. The V and J genes are TRBV15 and TRBJ1-5; D unresolved. V lost 3 bases to trimming and J lost 5 bases, with 8 bases between them. CDR3 length equals 13 residues. Germline V gene lookup returns CDR1 LNHNV and CDR2 YYDKDF (reference sequence). Written as DNA, the CDR3 is TGTGCCACCAGCAGGAGGCTGGATCAGCCCCAGCATTTT. Encoded protein: CATSRRLDQPQHF.